This TCR beta chain was recovered during a study of T cells after yellow fever vaccination. This clonotype was counted only a few times. From germline, CDR1 is LGHDT and CDR2 YNNKEL (reference sequence). The CDR3 covers 17 residues. The ends were cut back, 2 bases at V and 4 bases at J, with 20 bases in the middle. Each CDR3 protein gets one entry after TCRdb re-called the 5' RACE reads with MiXCR. The table has some 670,000 distinct CDR3 sequences, roughly an eighth seen once. Here the sequenced sample was PBMCs, taken on the day of the yellow fever booster vaccination. The chain recombines TRBV3-1 with TRBJ1-1; no firm D call. This receptor was obtained from a man aged 30-40 years who received the YFV17D yellow fever vaccine. The CDR3 sequence: CASSQLPGGLFGTEAFF. The CDR3 bases are TGTGCCAGCAGCCAATTACCCGGCGGCTTGTTCGGCACTGAAGCTTTCTTT. Full variable domain (rest looked up from reference TRBV3-1 and TRBJ1-1): DTAVSQTPKYLVTQMGNDKSIKCEQNLGHDTMYWYKQDSKKFLKIMFSYNNKELIINETVPNRFSPKSPDKAHLNLHINSLELGDSAVYFCASSQLPGGLFGTEAFFGQGTRLTVV.